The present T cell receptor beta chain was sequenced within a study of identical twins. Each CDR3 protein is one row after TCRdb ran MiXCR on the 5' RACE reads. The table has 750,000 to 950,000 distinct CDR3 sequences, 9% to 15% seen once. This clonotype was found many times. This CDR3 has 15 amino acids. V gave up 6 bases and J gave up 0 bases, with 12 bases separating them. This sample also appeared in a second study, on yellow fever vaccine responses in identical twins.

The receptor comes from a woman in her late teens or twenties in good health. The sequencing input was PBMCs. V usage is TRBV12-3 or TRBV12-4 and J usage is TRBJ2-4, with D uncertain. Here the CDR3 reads CASSPNSLAKNIQYF. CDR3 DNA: TGTGCCAGCAGCCCGAATAGTCTAGCCAAAAACATTCAGTACTTC.